The clone carrying this TCR beta chain was recorded many times. This specimen comes from a study of regulatory T cells in long-lasting Graves disease. Across the whole study: In persistent Graves' disease, antithyroid drugs had been taken for over 5 years and TSH receptor antibodies stayed positive.

The CDR3 covers 13 residues. Trimming pared 3 bases from V and 6 bases from J, leaving 11 bases between. Combining iRepertoire HTBI primers with Arm-PCR of CDR3 regions, the authors built TCR beta libraries. Each CDR3 protein gets one entry after TCRdb re-called the multiplex PCR reads with MiXCR. The table shows approximately 500,000 distinct CDR3 sequences, with roughly 21% occurring only once. Time point denoted: persistent/refractory GD, antithyroid drugs over 5 years with positive TRAb. The TCR library was made from RNA extracted from PBMCs. This TCR was recovered from a female donor with Graves disease. The material sequenced was peripheral blood mononuclear cells (PBMCs), taken when the disease was refractory, from a patient treated with antithyroid drugs. The chain carries TRBV12-3 or TRBV12-4 and TRBJ1-1; TRBD1 might be the D (5 bases). CDR3 DNA sequence: TGTGCCAGCAGTTTCGAAGGGGTTTCTGAAGCTTTCTTT. Its translation: CASSFEGVSEAFF.